This TCR beta chain came from a study of blood T cell repertoires in COVID-19 (dated by TCRdb to the early 2020s). In the study overall: The collaborator samples originated in the United States, Italy and Spain and spanned the acute and convalescent phases of COVID-19. The material from the prospective study consisted of cDNA or gDNA derived from T cells, B-cell-depleted T cells, or PBMCs. Subjects who had been exposed to COVID-19, were actively infected with it, or had recovered from it provided the deeply sampled blood TCRbeta repertoires that made up the dataset. The repertoires were released in a freely available public database intended as a resource for research on the immune response to SARS-CoV-2. The samples were drawn from the first 160 participants of the ongoing ImmuneRACE study and from 950 to 1,500 subjects provided by 6 global collaborators. Nearly every sample came with metadata listing a de-identified subject ID, COVID-19 status, age in years and sex. Where HLA class I and class II types were available, the types were taken from metadata supplied by the sample provider, not from assay-based typing.

The germline ends are 11 bases apart after V is trimmed by 8 bases and J by 7 bases. Reading the germline V gene (reference sequence) gives CDR1 MNHEY and CDR2 SMNVEV. Taken from cysteine to phenylalanine, the CDR3 has 12 residues. The CDR3 DNA has 36 bases and is translated from base 1. Summary of the overall study and its limitations: The amount of clinical and demographic metadata varied by source and participant and was provided uncurated.

TCRbeta CDR3 regions were amplified from genomic DNA by means of the immunoSEQ Assay, a bias-controlled multiplex PCR. The published analysis was carried out like this. Within the assay, amplification of reference gene primers was used to estimate how many nucleated cells each sample contained. To quantify the absolute abundance of each unique TCRbeta CDR3 rearrangement, sequence reads were collapsed and filtered. For each sample, productive Simpson clonality was calculated by taking the square root of Simpson's diversity index across productive rearrangements. TCRdb limited this immuneACCESS table to in-frame rearrangements with V and J called. A share of clones is missing; checked studies link under half to unresolved V genes, and the rest is unexplained. The DNA was the basis for D and trimming; V, J and clone size are from that table. Present in this sample are about 280,000 clones, approximately 86% of which were seen just once. Almost 9.5% of the sample lies in the top ten.

As concerns this clone: The antigen it binds to is not known. The sample holds no much larger clone one base away, and base qualities are not on file.

Whole blood was collected in K2EDTA tubes by collaborating institutions according to the institutions' own protocols. For TCRbeta analysis, collaborators shipped samples in one of three forms: frozen whole blood, isolated PBMCs, or DNA extracted from either of those sample types. This clonotype was obtained from a man between 18 and 29 years old with active or convalescent COVID-19. The sequenced material came from peripheral blood. The chain employs TRBV27 and TRBJ2-2; the D gene cannot be named for sure. The sequenced DNA is TGTGCCAGCTCTTTAAATTACGGGGAGCTGTTTTTT. This translates into CASSLNYGELFF.